This T cell receptor beta chain was sequenced in a study of human thymus T cells. Resected material from corrective heart surgery provided the thymus tissue analysed. Study outcomes and limitations: Reports from related research described highly overlapping thymic repertoires among unrelated individuals. Repertoires sampled from thymus and blood appeared biased in V and J gene usage.

The V end was cut by 0 bases, the J end by 2 bases, with 9 bases between. This CDR3 is 15 amino acids long. The germline CDR1 and CDR2 sequences are SGDLS and YYNGEE. As concerns this clone: What it recognizes is unknown.

The data were produced by immunoSEQ multiplex PCR, yet TCRdb's version contains in-frame clones alone and is incomplete. Counted here are roughly 120,000 clones, 90% to 95% occurring once; the ten biggest clones make up more than 0.02%. The specimen sequenced was thymus tissue. The chain carries TRBV9 and TRBJ2-1; D uncertain. The clonotype comes from a boy under two years old with a congenital heart defect but otherwise immunologically healthy. The chain's CDR3 is CASSVGLTPYNEQFF. The DNA of the CDR3 is TGTGCCAGCAGCGTAGGTCTAACCCCCTACAATGAGCAGTTCTTC.